The 20 T cell receptor beta chains in this list originate from one sample, sequenced in a study of blood T cells in healthy people across ages. With a J-beta primer mix and a sample-barcoded 5' primer, a second PCR ran about 7 to 11 cycles. Using its own MiXCR run on the 5' RACE reads, TCRdb lists one record per CDR3 protein. Altogether approximately 800,000 distinct CDR3 sequences are present, nearly 60% being singletons, with the ten largest covering around 22%. Material for sequencing was blood. These receptors were obtained from a man under 40 in good health.

The J gene is TRBJ2-5, the V gene TRBV10-3; 13 positions agree with TRBD2. The germline CDR1 and CDR2 sequences are ENHRY and SYGVKD. Trimming removed 10 bases from V and 11 bases from J; junction bases left unmatched: 13. This CDR3 region has 14 residues. The CDR3 here is CASKLAGGVNEQYF. CDR3 DNA sequence: TGTGCCAGCAAACTAGCGGGAGGGGTGAATGAGCAGTACTTC.

The count of this clonotype is one. The rearrangement uses TRBV20-1 and TRBJ1-2; the match to TRBD1 covers 10 bases. Looked up from germline, CDR1 is DFQATT and CDR2 is SNEGSKA (reference sequence). The CDR3 spans 16 residues. The junction had 10 bases not matched to a gene; V was cut back by 2 bases and J by 4 bases. CDR3 DNA: TGCAGTGCTAGAAGACAGGGGGCCGCCTTTGGCTATGGCTACACCTTC. Translating gives CSARRQGAAFGYGYTF.

There are a few counts of this clonotype. V is TRBV7-2 and J is TRBJ2-1; D unresolved. The J call is doubtful: the DNA matches TRBJ2-7 better. Germline-derived CDR1 and CDR2 are SGHTA and FQGNSA. This CDR3 has 13 amino acids. CDR3 residues: CASSVASYNEQYF. CDR3 DNA: TGTGCCAGCAGCGTGGCCTCCTACAATGAGCAGTACTTC.

With respect to this clonotype: Compared with germline, one end of the junction differs, possibly owing to a read error. The chain joins TRBV7-8 to TRBJ2-5; D might be TRBD2 (5 bases). The DNA end lines up better with TRBJ2-7; the J call may be wrong. Germline lookup yields CDR1 SGHVS and CDR2 FQNEAQ. There are 14 residues in the CDR3. The CDR3, as DNA: TGTGCCTGCAGACCGGGGTCCAGTCCCCACGAGCAGTACTTC. Protein product: CACRPGSSPHEQYF.

The rearrangement links TRBV20-1 to TRBJ2-7; D not certain. The germline gives CDR1 DFQATT, CDR2 SNEGSKA (reference sequence). This CDR3 contains 15 residues. V was shortened by 3 bases and J by 4 bases, with 19 bases between the two germline ends. CDR3 sequence (DNA): TGCAGTGCTAGTGTCTTGGGATTCAGGTTTTACGAGCAGTACTTC. Its translation: CSASVLGFRFYEQYF.

The chain combines TRBV20-1 with TRBJ2-1, with D perhaps matching TRBD2 (6 bases). The CDR3 covers 10 residues. CDR1 is DFQATT, CDR2 SNEGSKA, per germline (reference sequence). This CDR3 is CSYSGYEQFF. The CDR3 DNA is TGCAGCTATAGCGGCTATGAGCAGTTCTTC.

Only one count was recorded for this clonotype. The chain carries TRBV21-1 and TRBJ2-5; the D call of TRBD1 is as the table states it, not checked on the DNA. TRBV21-1 is noted as a pseudogene. This CDR3 comprises 15 residues. The DNA of the CDR3 is TGTGCCAGCAGCAACCGGGACCCGAAACCTAAGACCCAGTACTTC. This gives the protein CASSNRDPKPKTQYF.

The chain recombines TRBV27 with TRBJ2-1; D is perhaps TRBD2 (6 bases). The V end was cut by 2 bases, the J end by 1 base, with 9 bases between. The CDR3 totals 15 residues. The germline CDR1 and CDR2 sequences are MNHEY and SMNVEV (reference sequence). The CDR3 region has the DNA TGTGCCAGCAGTTTAATCGGGGGATCCTACAATGAGCAGTTCTTC. It codes for CASSLIGGSYNEQFF.

V and J are TRBV6-2 or TRBV6-3 and TRBJ2-2; D is possibly TRBD2 (7 bases). With 5 bases removed from V and 4 bases from J, the gap between germline ends came to 14 bases. CDR3 size: 15 residues. CDR1 and CDR2 (germline): MNHEY, SVGEGT. The CDR3 DNA sequence: TGTGCCAGCAGTCAGCGGAGGGGGGGCACCGGGGAGCTGTTTTTT. Amino acid sequence: CASSQRRGGTGELFF.

This clonotype was found a few times. This chain connects TRBV7-2 to TRBJ2-7; no firm D call. The CDR3 runs 15 residues. Germline V gene data show CDR1 as SGHTA and CDR2 as FQGNSA. Trimming shortened V by 3 bases and J by 3 bases, and 15 bases separated the two germline ends. CDR3 loop: CASSFDPLEYYEQYF. The DNA for the CDR3 is TGTGCCAGCAGCTTCGACCCCCTTGAATACTACGAGCAGTACTTC.

The chain is built from TRBV12-3 or TRBV12-4 and TRBJ2-4, with D possibly being TRBD1 or TRBD2 (5 bases each). This CDR3 comprises 14 residues. With 9 bases removed from V and 1 base from J, the gap between germline ends came to 13 bases. The CDR3 loop is CASSPREAKNIQYF. CDR3 coding DNA: TGTGCCAGTTCACCCAGGGAGGCCAAAAACATTCAGTACTTC.

J is TRBJ2-7 and V is TRBV10-3; D call uncertain. The CDR3 length is 12 residues. V dropped 4 bases and J dropped 3 bases, with 7 bases sitting between them. From germline, CDR1 is ENHRY and CDR2 SYGVKD. The CDR3 DNA follows: TGTGCCATCAGTGGGAGTGGCTACGAGCAGTACTTC. This sequence encodes CAISGSGYEQYF.

The chain carries TRBV2 and TRBJ2-1; D call uncertain. The CDR3 totals 12 residues. Germline V CDR1 and CDR2: SNHLY, FYNNEI. V gave up 9 bases and J gave up 8 bases, with 14 bases separating them. The CDR3 is CASRVYSHEQFF. In nucleotides, the CDR3 is TGTGCCAGTCGGGTTTACTCCCATGAGCAGTTCTTC.

This clonotype occurred a few times. The V call is TRBV29-1, the J call TRBJ2-5, with TRBD1 as a possible D gene (6 bases). The V gene lost 6 bases and the J gene lost 11 bases, with 25 bases spanning the gap. The germline CDR1 and CDR2 sequences are SQVTM and ANQGSEA. This CDR3 has 14 residues. The CDR3: CSVASTGGGVGQYF. CDR3 DNA: TGCAGCGTGGCCTCGACAGGCGGCGGAGTTGGGCAGTACTTC.

The V gene is TRBV6-1, the J gene TRBJ1-2; D is unresolved. V dropped 4 bases and J dropped 4 bases, with 16 bases sitting between them. Germline lookup yields CDR1 MNHNS and CDR2 SASEGT. This CDR3 is 15 amino acids long. In DNA form, the CDR3 reads TGTGCCAGCAGTGCCATTCAGACGTCGGGCTATGGCTACACCTTC. It codes for CASSAIQTSGYGYTF.

This sequence joins TRBV15 and TRBJ1-2; D possibly corresponds to TRBD1 (6 bases). Trimming pared 5 bases from V and 2 bases from J, leaving 9 bases between. Per germline, CDR1 LNHNV and CDR2 YYDKDF (reference sequence). This CDR3 region has 13 residues. This chain's CDR3 is CATSGGRNYGYTF. CDR3 DNA sequence: TGTGCCACCAGCGGGGGGCGGAACTATGGCTACACCTTC.

The CDR3 reads CASSRNRGSEQFF. The CDR3 nucleotides read TGTGCCAGCAGCCGAAACAGGGGAAGTGAGCAGTTCTTC. The chain recombines TRBV3-1 with TRBJ2-1, with 7 bases identical to TRBD1. CDR1 is LGHDT and CDR2 is YNNKEL in the germline V gene (reference sequence). The junction had 6 bases not matched to a gene; V was cut back by 4 bases and J by 9 bases. CDR3 length: 13 amino acids.

This chain links TRBV6-2 or TRBV6-3 with TRBJ2-3; no clear D gene. Looked up from germline, CDR1 is MNHEY and CDR2 is SVGEGT. The ends were cut back, 5 bases at V and 6 bases at J, with 15 bases in the middle. CDR3 length: 14 amino acids. CDR3 nucleotide sequence: TGTGCCAGCAGTGACGATGCGGTCCGGGATACGCAGTATTTT. Its protein product is CASSDDAVRDTQYF.

Comments on this clonotype: This could be a read error, since a much larger clone is one nucleotide away. Because it lacks the conserved phenylalanine or tryptophan at the end, this CDR3 is likely a read error. The chain joins TRBV20-1 to TRBJ2-5, with unresolved D. Trimming cost V 3 bases and J 3 bases, with 2 bases left between them. Germline V gene data show CDR1 as DFQATT and CDR2 as SNEGSKA (reference sequence). This CDR3 contains 10 residues. DNA of the CDR3: TGCAGTGCTAGGGAAGAGACCCAGTACATC. Its protein product is CSAREETQYI.

The chain employs TRBV25-1 and TRBJ2-7; D possibly corresponds to TRBD2 (5 bases). The CDR3 totals 14 residues. Germline V lookup: CDR1 MGHDK, CDR2 SYGVNS. Trimming removed 7 bases at V and 7 bases at J, with 20 bases between. The CDR3 DNA sequence: TGTGCCAGCAAGCCCCCGGGGTGGCTAGAGGAGCAGTACTTC. Translation: CASKPPGWLEEQYF.